Listed below are T cell receptor beta chains from one sample, sequenced in a study of CD8 T cells in ankylosing spondylitis. MiXCR was run by TCRdb on the 5' RACE reads, yielding one entry per CDR3 protein. The sample includes approximately 300,000 distinct CDR3 sequences, around 7.6% of them seen just once. The sequenced sample consisted of blood, either unsorted or a sorted T cell fraction (not recorded which). The receptors shown here come from a male donor with ankylosing spondylitis. The CDR3 runs from the conserved cysteine through the conserved F or W.

J gene,V gene,CDR3 protein
TRBJ2-2,TRBV6-5,CASGNSGELFF
TRBJ2-1,TRBV29-1,CSVGTSGSYNEQFF
TRBJ2-1,TRBV11-1,CASSSRDRAYNEQFF
TRBJ2-3,TRBV4-1,CASSLAGEGDTQYF
TRBJ1-1,TRBV7-9,CAADKGNTEAFF
TRBJ1-5,TRBV3-1,CASSQGAGRQPQHF
TRBJ2-2,TRBV29-1,CSVDRNTGELFF
TRBJ2-5,TRBV7-3,CASSLDPGQETQYF
TRBJ2-3,TRBV4-3,CASSQDGGPSTDTQYF
TRBJ2-1,TRBV6-5,CASSYSKLAGYNEQFF
TRBJ1-1,TRBV12-3/TRBV12-4,CASSLIGGNTEAFF